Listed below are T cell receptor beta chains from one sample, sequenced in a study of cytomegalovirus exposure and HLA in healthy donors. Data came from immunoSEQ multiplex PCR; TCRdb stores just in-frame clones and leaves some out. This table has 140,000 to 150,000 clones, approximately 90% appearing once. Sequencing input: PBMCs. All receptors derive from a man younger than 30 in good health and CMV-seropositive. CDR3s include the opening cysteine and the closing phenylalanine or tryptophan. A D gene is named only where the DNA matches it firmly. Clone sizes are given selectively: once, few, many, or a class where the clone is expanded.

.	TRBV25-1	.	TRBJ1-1	TGTGCCAGCAGCCCCAAGATAGGGGTCAACACTGAAGCTTTCTTT	CASSPKIGVNTEAFF
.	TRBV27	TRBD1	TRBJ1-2	TGTGCCAGCAGTCTCCCCGGGACAGGGCCGTCAGGCTACACCTTC	CASSLPGTGPSGYTF
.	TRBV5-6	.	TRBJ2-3	TGTGCCAGCAGCTTGTTCCGATCAGGGGGCACAGATACGCAGTATTTT	CASSLFRSGGTDTQYF
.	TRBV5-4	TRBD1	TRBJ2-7	TGTGCCAGCAGCGCAGGGGGCTACGAGCAGTACTTC	CASSAGGYEQYF
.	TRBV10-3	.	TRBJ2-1	TGTGCCATCAGTAGCCCTGGGCACAATGAGCAGTTCTTC	CAISSPGHNEQFF
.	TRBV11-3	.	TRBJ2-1	TGTGCCAGCAGCTACGGTAATGAGCAGTTCTTC	CASSYGNEQFF
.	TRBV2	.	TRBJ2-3	TGTGCCACCTTAGCGGTGGGAGATACGCAGTATTTT	CATLAVGDTQYF
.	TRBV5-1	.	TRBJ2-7	TGCGCCAGCAGCTTCCTAAGGGCAGGGAACTCCTACGAGCAGTACTTC	CASSFLRAGNSYEQYF
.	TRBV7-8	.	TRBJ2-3	TGTGCCAGCAGCTTAGAAGGGGGTAGGGGCACAGATACGCAGTATTTT	CASSLEGGRGTDTQYF
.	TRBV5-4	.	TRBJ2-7	TGTGCCAGCAGCTTGTATGGGGCCGAGCAGTACTTC	CASSLYGAEQYF
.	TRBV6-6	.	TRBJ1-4	TGTGCCAGCATCGTCAGTGTTCAGGGAGGGGAAAAACTGTTTTTT	CASIVSVQGGEKLFF
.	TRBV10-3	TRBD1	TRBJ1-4	TGTGCCATCAGTTCGGGACAGGGGGATGCTGAAAAACTGTTTTTT	CAISSGQGDAEKLFF
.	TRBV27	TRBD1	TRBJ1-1	TGTGCCAGCAGCTTACAGGGGGCTGAAGCTTTCTTT	CASSLQGAEAFF
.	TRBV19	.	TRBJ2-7	TGTGCCAGTAGTATAGTTCCCCGGGGGACGCTGGCCGAGCAGTACTTC	CASSIVPRGTLAEQYF
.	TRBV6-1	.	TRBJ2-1	TGTGCCAGCAGTGAAGTGCCCGGTGATGAGCAGTTCTTC	CASSEVPGDEQFF
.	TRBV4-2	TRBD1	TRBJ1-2	TGTGCCAGCAGCCTAGGGACAGGGGGGCCGAACCTGGGCTACACCTTC	CASSLGTGGPNLGYTF
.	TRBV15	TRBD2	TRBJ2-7	TGTGCCACCAGCAGAGATCGGGCTAGCGGGAGAGGCTACGAGCAGTACTTC	CATSRDRASGRGYEQYF
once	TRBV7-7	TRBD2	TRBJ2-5	TGTGCCAGCAGCTCGGGACTAGCGGGAGAGACCCAGTACTTC	CASSSGLAGETQYF
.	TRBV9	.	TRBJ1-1	TGTGCCAGCAGCATACAGGGAGACACTGAAGCTTTCTTT	CASSIQGDTEAFF
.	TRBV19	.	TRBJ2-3	TGTGCCAGTAGTATCCGAGACACAGATACGCAGTATTTT	CASSIRDTDTQYF
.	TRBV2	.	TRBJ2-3	TGTGCCAGCAGAGACTACCCCGCTAGCACAGATACGCAGTATTTT	CASRDYPASTDTQYF
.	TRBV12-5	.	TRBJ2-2	TGTGCTAGTGGTTTGGGGCCTCGGGACACGAACACCGGGGAGCTGTTTTTT	CASGLGPRDTNTGELFF
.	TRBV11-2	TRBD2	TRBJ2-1	TGTGCCAGCAGGGCCTTCGGGACTAGCAATGAGCAGTTCTTC	CASRAFGTSNEQFF
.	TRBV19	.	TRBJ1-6	TGTGCCAGTACGGATAGCGGAGGACCCCTCCACTTT	CASTDSGGPLHF
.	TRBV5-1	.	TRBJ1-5	TGCGCCAGCAGCCCGTACGCGGGTAGCAATCAGCCCCAGCATTTT	CASSPYAGSNQPQHF
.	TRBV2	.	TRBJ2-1	TGTGCCAGTTCCGGGAACTACAATGAGCAGTTCTTC	CASSGNYNEQFF
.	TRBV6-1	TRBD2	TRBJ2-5	TGTGCCAGCAGTGATCCGGGACTAGCGGGGAAAGAGACCCAGTACTTC	CASSDPGLAGKETQYF
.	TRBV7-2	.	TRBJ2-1	TGTGCCAGCAGCGTTACTGGAGGGGCTTACAATGAGCAGTTCTTC	CASSVTGGAYNEQFF
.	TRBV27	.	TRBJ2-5	TGTGCCAGCAAACCGGGGGTACAAGAGACCCAGTACTTC	CASKPGVQETQYF
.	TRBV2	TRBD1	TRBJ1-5	TGTGCCAGCAGACCGAGGACAGGAGGTAGCAATCAGCCCCAGCATTTT	CASRPRTGGSNQPQHF
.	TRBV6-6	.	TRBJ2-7	TGTGCCTCTGCCCTCAGGACTGGCACCTCCTACGAGCAGTACTTC	CASALRTGTSYEQYF
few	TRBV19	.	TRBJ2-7	TGTGCCAGCCGTGACAGCTACGAGCAGTACTTC	CASRDSYEQYF
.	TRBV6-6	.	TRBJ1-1	TGTGCCAGCAGTTTGGGGACACGACTTGAAGCTTTCTTT	CASSLGTRLEAFF
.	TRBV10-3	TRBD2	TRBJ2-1	TGTGCCATCAGTCGACTAGCGGGGGTGAATGAGCAGTTCTTC	CAISRLAGVNEQFF
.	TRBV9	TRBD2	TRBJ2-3	TGTGCCAGCAGCGTAGGGACGGGAGGGGATACGCAGTATTTT	CASSVGTGGDTQYF
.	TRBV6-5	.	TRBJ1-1	TGTGCCAGCAGTTACCTGGCCACTGAAGCTTTCTTT	CASSYLATEAFF
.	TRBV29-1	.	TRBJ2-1	TGCAGCGTGGATCTTGGGACTTTCTACAATGAGCAGTTCTTC	CSVDLGTFYNEQFF
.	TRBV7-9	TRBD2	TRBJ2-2	TGTGCCAGCAGCTCAAGGACTAGCGGGTTAGACACCGGGGAGCTGTTTTTT	CASSSRTSGLDTGELFF
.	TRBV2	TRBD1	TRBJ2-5	TGTGCCACTTCGACAGGGCTGTCCGAGACCCAGTACTTC	CATSTGLSETQYF
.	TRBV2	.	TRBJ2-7	TGTGCCAGCAGTAGACAGCCGACCTCTAACGAGCAGTACTTC	CASSRQPTSNEQYF
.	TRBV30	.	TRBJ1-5	TGTGCCTGGAATACCGGGACAAGCAATCAGCCCCAGCATTTT	CAWNTGTSNQPQHF
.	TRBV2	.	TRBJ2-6	TGTGCCAGCAGGGAGTTCTCTGGGGCCAACGTCCTGACTTTC	CASREFSGANVLTF
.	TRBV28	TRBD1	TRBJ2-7	TGTGCCATTCAACAGGGGCCCTACGAGCAGTACTTC	CAIQQGPYEQYF
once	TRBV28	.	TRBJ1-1	TGTGCCAGCGGAATCGGACTCACTGAAGCTTTCTTT	CASGIGLTEAFF
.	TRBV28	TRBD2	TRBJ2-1	TGTGCCAGCAGTTTATTAACTAGCGGGAGTTCAAATGAGCAGTTCTTC	CASSLLTSGSSNEQFF
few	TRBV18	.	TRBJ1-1	TGTGCCAGCTCGTCGGACAGCTTTTACACTGAAGCTTTCTTT	CASSSDSFYTEAFF
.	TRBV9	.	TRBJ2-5	TGTGCCAGCAGCCCCGGGTCCCGGGTTGAGACCCAGTACTTC	CASSPGSRVETQYF